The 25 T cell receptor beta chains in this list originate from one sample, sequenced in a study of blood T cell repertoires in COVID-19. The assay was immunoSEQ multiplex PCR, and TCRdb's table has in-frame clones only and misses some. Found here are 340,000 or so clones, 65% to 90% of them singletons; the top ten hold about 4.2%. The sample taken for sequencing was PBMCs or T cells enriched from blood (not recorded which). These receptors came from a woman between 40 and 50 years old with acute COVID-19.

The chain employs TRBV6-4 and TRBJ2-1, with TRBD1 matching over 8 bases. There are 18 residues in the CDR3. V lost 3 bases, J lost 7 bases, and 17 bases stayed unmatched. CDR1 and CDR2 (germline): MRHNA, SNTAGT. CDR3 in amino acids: CASSENPFPAGGKNEQFF. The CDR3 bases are TGTGCCAGCAGTGAAAACCCCTTCCCTGCAGGGGGCAAGAATGAGCAGTTCTTC.

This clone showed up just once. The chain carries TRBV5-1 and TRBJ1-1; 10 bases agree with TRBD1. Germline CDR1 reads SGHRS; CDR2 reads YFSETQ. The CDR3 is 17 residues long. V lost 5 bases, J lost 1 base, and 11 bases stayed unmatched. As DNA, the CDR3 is TGCGCCAGCAGGGCGTGGGGGACAGGGGTTTCGAACACTGAAGCTTTCTTT. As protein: CASRAWGTGVSNTEAFF. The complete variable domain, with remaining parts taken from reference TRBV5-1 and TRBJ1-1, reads KAGVTQTPRYLIKTRGQQVTLSCSPISGHRSVSWYQQTPGQGLQFLFEYFSETQRNKGNFPGRFSGRQFSNSRSEMNVSTLELGDSALYLCASRAWGTGVSNTEAFFGQGTRLTVV.

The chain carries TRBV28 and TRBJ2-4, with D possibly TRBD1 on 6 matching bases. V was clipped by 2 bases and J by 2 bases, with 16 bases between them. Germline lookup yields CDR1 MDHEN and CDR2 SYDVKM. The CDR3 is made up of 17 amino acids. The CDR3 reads CASSLPKQGLTKNIQYF. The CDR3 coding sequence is TGTGCCAGCAGTTTACCCAAACAGGGCTTGACCAAAAACATTCAGTACTTC.

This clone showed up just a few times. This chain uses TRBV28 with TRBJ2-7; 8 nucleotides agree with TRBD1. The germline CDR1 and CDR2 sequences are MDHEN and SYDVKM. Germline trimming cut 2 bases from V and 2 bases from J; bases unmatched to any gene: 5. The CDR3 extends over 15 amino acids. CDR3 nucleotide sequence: TGTGCCAGCAGTTTACCTCCGGACAGGGCCTACGAGCAGTACTTC. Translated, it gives CASSLPPDRAYEQYF.

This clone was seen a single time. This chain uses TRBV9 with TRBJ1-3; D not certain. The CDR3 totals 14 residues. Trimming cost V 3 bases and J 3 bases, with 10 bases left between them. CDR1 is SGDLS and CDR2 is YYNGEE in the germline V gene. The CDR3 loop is CASSAGMDGNTIYF. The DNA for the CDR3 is TGTGCCAGCAGCGCCGGGATGGATGGAAACACCATATATTTT.

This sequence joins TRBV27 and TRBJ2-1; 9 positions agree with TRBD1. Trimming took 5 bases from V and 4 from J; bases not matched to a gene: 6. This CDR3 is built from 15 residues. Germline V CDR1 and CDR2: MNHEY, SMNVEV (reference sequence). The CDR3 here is CASSTGGFLYNEQFF. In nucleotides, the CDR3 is TGTGCCAGCAGTACAGGGGGCTTTTTATACAATGAGCAGTTCTTC.

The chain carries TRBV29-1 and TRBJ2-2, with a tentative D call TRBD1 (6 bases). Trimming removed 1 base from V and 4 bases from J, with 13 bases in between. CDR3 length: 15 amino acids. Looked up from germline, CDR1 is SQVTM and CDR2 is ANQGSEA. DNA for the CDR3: TGCAGCGTTGAAGCAAATGACAGGAGCACCGGGGAGCTGTTTTTT. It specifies CSVEANDRSTGELFF.

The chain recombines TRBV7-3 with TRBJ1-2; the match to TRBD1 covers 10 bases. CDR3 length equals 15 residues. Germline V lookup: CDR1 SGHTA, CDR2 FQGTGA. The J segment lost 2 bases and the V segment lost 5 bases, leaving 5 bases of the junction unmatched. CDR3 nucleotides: TGTGCCAGCAGCCCGACAGGGGGCGGAAACTATGGCTACACCTTC. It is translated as CASSPTGGGNYGYTF.

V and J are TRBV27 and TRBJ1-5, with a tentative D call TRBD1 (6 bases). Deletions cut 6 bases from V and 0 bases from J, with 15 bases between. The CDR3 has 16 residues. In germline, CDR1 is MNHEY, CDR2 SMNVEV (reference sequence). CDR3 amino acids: CASSDPTGYSNQPQHF. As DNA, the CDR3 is TGTGCCAGCAGCGACCCGACAGGTTATAGCAATCAGCCCCAGCATTTT.

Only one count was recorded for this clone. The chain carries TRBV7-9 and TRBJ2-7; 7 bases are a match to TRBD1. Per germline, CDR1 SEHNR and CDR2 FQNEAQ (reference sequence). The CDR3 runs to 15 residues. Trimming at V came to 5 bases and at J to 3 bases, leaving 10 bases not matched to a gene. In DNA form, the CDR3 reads TGTGCCAGCAGCCTGACCGGGACAGAGGGCTACGAGCAGTACTTC. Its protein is CASSLTGTEGYEQYF.

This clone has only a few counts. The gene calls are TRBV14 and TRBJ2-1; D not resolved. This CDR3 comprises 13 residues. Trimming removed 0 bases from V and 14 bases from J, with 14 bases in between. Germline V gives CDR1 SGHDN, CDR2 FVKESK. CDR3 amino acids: CASSQERFGPKFF. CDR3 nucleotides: TGTGCCAGCAGCCAAGAGCGGTTCGGCCCTAAGTTCTTC.

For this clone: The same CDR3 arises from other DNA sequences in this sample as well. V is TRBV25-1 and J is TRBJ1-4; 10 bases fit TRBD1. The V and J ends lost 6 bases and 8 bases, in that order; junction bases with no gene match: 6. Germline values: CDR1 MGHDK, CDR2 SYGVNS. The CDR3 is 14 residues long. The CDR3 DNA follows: TGTGCCAGCAGCCCGGGACAGGGGTACGAAAAACTGTTTTTT. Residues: CASSPGQGYEKLFF.

CDR3 nucleotides: TGTGCCAGCAGCCAAGAAAGAGCAGGGAGGACTGAAGCTTTCTTT. Protein sequence: CASSQERAGRTEAFF. The J gene is TRBJ1-1, the V gene TRBV4-2; D perhaps matches TRBD1 (5 bases). V was trimmed by 0 bases and J by 5 bases, leaving 13 bases between them. Germline-derived CDR1 and CDR2 are LGHNA and YNFKEQ. The CDR3 runs to 15 residues.

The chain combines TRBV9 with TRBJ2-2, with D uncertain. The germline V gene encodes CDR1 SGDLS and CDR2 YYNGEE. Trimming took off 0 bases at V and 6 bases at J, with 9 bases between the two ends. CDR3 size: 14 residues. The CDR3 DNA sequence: TGTGCCAGCAGCGTAGGTAGATTGGCCGGGGAGCTGTTTTTT. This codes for CASSVGRLAGELFF.

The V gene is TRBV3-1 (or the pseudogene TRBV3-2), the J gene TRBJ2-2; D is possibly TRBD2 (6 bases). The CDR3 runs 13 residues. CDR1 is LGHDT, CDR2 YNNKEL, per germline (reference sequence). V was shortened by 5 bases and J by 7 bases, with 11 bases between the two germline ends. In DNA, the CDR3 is TGTGCCAGCAGCAGAGCCGGGGGCGGGGAGCTGTTTTTT. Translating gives CASSRAGGGELFF.

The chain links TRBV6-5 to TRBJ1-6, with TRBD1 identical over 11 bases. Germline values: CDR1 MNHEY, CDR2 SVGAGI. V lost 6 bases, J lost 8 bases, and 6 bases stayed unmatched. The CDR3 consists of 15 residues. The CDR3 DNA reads TGTGCCAGCAGCCGGACAGGGGGCGTTGATTCACCCCTCCACTTT. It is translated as CASSRTGGVDSPLHF.

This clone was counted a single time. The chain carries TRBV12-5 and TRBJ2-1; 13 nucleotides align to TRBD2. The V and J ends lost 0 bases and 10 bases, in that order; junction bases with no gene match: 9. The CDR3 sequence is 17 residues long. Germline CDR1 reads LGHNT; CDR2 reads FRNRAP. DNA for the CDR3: TGTGCTAGTGGTTTGGTCTTGACGGGACTAGCGGGGACGGAGCAGTTCTTC. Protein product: CASGLVLTGLAGTEQFF.

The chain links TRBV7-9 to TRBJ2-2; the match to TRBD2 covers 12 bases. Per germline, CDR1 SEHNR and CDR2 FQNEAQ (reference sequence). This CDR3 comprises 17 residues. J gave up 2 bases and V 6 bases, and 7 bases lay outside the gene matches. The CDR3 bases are TGTGCCAGCAGGTTTACTAGCGGGAGGAGTAACACCGGGGAGCTGTTTTTT. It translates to CASRFTSGRSNTGELFF.

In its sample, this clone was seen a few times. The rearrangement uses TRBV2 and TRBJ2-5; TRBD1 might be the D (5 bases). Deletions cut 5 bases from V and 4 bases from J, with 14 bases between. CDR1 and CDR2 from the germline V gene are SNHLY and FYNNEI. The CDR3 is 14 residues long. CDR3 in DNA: TGTGCCAGCAGTACTCAGGGTCGAGGAGAGACCCAGTACTTC. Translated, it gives CASSTQGRGETQYF.

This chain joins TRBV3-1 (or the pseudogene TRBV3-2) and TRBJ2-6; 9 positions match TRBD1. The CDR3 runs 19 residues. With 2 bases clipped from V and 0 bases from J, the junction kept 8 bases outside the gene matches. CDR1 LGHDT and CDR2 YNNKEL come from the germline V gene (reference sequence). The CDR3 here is CASSQLDRGGYSGANVLTF. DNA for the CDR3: TGTGCCAGCAGCCAATTGGACAGGGGAGGCTACTCTGGGGCCAACGTCCTGACTTTC.

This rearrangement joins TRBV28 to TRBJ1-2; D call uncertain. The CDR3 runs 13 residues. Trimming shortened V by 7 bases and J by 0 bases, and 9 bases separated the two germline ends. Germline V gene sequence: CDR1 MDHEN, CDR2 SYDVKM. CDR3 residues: CASKKGANYGYTF. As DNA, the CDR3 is TGTGCCAGCAAGAAGGGAGCTAACTATGGCTACACCTTC.

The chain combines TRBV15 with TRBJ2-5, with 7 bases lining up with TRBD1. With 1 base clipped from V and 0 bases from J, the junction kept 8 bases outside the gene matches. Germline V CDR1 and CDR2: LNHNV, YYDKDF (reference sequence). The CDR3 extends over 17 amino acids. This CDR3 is CATSRVPRQGYQETQYF. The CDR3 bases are TGTGCCACCAGCAGAGTGCCCCGACAGGGTTACCAAGAGACCCAGTACTTC.

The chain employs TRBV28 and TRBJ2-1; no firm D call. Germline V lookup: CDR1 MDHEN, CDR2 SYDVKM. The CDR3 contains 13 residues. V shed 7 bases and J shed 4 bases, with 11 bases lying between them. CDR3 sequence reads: CASIPGNYNEQFF. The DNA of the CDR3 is TGTGCCAGCATTCCGGGTAATTACAATGAGCAGTTCTTC.

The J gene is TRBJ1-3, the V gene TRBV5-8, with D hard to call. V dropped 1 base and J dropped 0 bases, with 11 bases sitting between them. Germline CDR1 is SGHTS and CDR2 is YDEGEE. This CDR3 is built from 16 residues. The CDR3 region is CASSLRTYNSGNTIYF. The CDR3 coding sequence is TGTGCCAGCAGCTTGAGAACGTACAACTCTGGAAACACCATATATTTT.

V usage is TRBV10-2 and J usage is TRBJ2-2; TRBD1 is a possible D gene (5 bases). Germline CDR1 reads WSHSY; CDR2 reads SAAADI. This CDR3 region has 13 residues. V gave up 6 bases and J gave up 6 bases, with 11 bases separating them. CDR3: CASRQQVPGELFF. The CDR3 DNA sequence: TGCGCCAGCAGACAACAGGTACCCGGGGAGCTGTTTTTT.